This T cell receptor (beta chain) originates from a study of beta chain features in type 1 diabetes. In regard to this clone: What it recognizes is unknown.

Every participating donor gave one draw, a heparinised blood sample averaging approximately 110 mL. Populations isolated by sorting all had purity greater than 95%. Study-wide points: TCRB CDR3s from Type 1 diabetes patients were moderately but significantly shorter in all four CD4+ subsets. High TCR expression in some cells could lead to their over-representation in cDNA sequencing.

Expressed TCRB transcripts were sequenced, since all the RNA that had been isolated was reverse transcribed. Measured with immunoSEQ multiplex PCR; TCRdb has only the in-frame clones, and not every one. The table includes roughly 610,000 clones, 15% to 19% detected once. Per germline, CDR1 MGHDK and CDR2 SYGVNS. V gave up 5 bases and J gave up 1 base; unmatched junction bases: 4. This CDR3 comprises 15 residues. The chain has TRBV25-1 and TRBJ1-4, with 7 positions matching TRBD1. The sequencing input was naive CD4+ T cells from blood. The receptor was derived from a young man in good health. CDR3 amino acids: CASSWGDRTNEKLFF. The DNA for the CDR3 is TGTGCCAGCAGTTGGGGGGACAGAACTAATGAAAAACTGTTTTTT. Full variable domain (outside the CDR3, taken from reference TRBV25-1 and TRBJ1-4): EADIYQTPRYLVIGTGKKITLECSQTMGHDKMYWYQQDPGMELHLIHYSYGVNSTEKGDLSSESTVSRIRTEHFPLTLESARPSHTSQYLCASSWGDRTNEKLFFGSGTQLSVL.